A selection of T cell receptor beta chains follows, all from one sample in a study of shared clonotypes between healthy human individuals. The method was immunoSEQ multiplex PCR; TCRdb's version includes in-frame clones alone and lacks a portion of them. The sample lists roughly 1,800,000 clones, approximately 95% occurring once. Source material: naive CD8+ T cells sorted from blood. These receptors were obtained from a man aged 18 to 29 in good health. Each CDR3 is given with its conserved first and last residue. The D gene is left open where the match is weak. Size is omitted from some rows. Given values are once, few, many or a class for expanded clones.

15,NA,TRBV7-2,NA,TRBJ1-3,TGTGCCAGCAGCTCGCGCATAGGGTCTGGAAACACCATATATTTT,CASSSRIGSGNTIYF
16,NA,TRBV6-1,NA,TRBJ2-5,TGTGCCAGCAGTGATCAAGCATCAGGGGAGGAAGAGACCCAGTACTTC,CASSDQASGEEETQYF
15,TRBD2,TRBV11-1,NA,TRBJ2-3,TGTGCCAGCAGCGATGGGTGGAGCGGGGGCGATACGCAGTATTTT,CASSDGWSGGDTQYF
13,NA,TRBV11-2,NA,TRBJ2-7,TGTGCCAGCAGCGCGAGGGGGGGCCACGAGCAGTACTTC,CASSARGGHEQYF
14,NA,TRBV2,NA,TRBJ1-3,TGTGCCAGCACTCGGGCAGGGGCTGGAAACACCATATATTTT,CASTRAGAGNTIYF
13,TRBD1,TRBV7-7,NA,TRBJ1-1,TGTGCTAGCAGCCTCTGGACAGGGAGTGAAGCTTTCTTT,CASSLWTGSEAFF
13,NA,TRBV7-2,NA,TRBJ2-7,TGTGCCAGCAGCTACGGACCCACCTACGAGCAGTACTTC,CASSYGPTYEQYF
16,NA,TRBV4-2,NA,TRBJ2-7,TGTGCCAGCAGCCAGGAGGTGCTGGACTACGACTACGAGCAGTACTTC,CASSQEVLDYDYEQYF
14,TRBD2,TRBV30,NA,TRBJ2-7,TGTGCCTGGAGTGTAGCGGGGGGGCCTTACGAGCAGTACTTC,CAWSVAGGPYEQYF
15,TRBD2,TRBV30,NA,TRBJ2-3,TGTGCCTGGGCCAGCGGGGGGGCCTGGAGAGATACGCAGTATTTT,CAWASGGAWRDTQYF
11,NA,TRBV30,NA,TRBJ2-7,TGTGCCTGGAGTCAAGGGGGCGAGCAGTACTTC,CAWSQGGEQYF
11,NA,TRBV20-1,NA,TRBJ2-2,TGCAGTGCTAGGGACAGCGGGGAGCTGTTTTTT,CSARDSGELFF
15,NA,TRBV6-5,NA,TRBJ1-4,TGTGCCAGCAGCCCCAGCGAAGGGGGAAATGAAAAACTGTTTTTT,CASSPSEGGNEKLFF
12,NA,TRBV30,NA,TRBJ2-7,TGTGCCTGGGAAGGGGGCTCCTACGAGCAGTACTTC,CAWEGGSYEQYF
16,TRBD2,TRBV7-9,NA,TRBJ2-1,TGTGCCAGCAGCTCCCCAGCCGGGGGGACCTACAATGAGCAGTTCTTC,CASSSPAGGTYNEQFF
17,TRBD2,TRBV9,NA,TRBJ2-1,TGTGCCAGCAGCGTAATCGGTCTAGCGGATTCCTACAATGAGCAGTTCTTC,CASSVIGLADSYNEQFF
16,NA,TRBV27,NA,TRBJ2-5,TGTGCCAGCAGTTTAGGCGTCGAACGGGTCCAAGAGACCCAGTACTTC,CASSLGVERVQETQYF
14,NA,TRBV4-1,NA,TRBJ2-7,TGCGCCAGCAGCCAAGGTCCCACGTATTACGAGCAGTACTTC,CASSQGPTYYEQYF
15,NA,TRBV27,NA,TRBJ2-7,TGTGCCAGCAGTTTAAGGGACGGCAGCTCCTACGAGCAGTACTTC,CASSLRDGSSYEQYF
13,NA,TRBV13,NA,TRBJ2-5,TGTGCCAGCAACCAAGTGGGCCAAGAGACCCAGTACTTC,CASNQVGQETQYF
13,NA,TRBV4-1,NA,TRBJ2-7,TGCGCCAGCAGCTGGGGACAAGGGTACGAGCAGTACTTC,CASSWGQGYEQYF
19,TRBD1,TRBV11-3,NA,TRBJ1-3,TGTGCCAGCAGCTTAATGGTACAGGGGGCGCGTCTTTCTGGAAACACCATATATTTT,CASSLMVQGARLSGNTIYF
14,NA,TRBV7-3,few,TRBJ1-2,TGTGCCAGCAGCCCCTACGGGGGGAACTATGGCTACACCTTC,CASSPYGGNYGYTF
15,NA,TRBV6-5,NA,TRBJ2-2,TGTGCCAGCACCTTATCGGTGGCGAACACCGGGGAGCTGTTTTTT,CASTLSVANTGELFF
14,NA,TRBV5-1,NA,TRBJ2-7,TGCGCCAGCAGCCCGACAGGAACCTTCTATGAGCAGTACTTC,CASSPTGTFYEQYF
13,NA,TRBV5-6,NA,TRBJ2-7,TGTGCCAGCAGCTCGGGGTGGGGTTACGAGCAGTACTTC,CASSSGWGYEQYF
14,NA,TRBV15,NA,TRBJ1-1,TGTGCCACCAGCGTCGAGCAAGCGGGCACTGAAGCTTTCTTT,CATSVEQAGTEAFF
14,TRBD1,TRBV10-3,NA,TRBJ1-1,TGTGCCATCAGTGCGGACAGGGGAAGCACTGAAGCTTTCTTT,CAISADRGSTEAFF
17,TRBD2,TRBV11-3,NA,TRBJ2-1,TGTGCCAGCAGCTTGCGTCTAGCGGGCACGGTTGGGGATGAGCAGTTCTTC,CASSLRLAGTVGDEQFF
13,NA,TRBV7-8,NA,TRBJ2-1,TGTGCCAGCAGCCCGACTAGTTTCAATGAGCAGTTCTTC,CASSPTSFNEQFF
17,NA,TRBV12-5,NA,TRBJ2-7,TGTGCTAGTGGTTTGGTCTTTGATCCCAGGGGAACCTACGAGCAGTACTTC,CASGLVFDPRGTYEQYF
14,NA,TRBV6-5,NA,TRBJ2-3,TGTGCCAGCAGTTATTATGACAGCACAGATACGCAGTATTTT,CASSYYDSTDTQYF
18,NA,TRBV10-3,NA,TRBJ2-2,TGTGCCATCAGTGATCTGATGGGCAGCCCTCTTAACACCGGGGAGCTGTTTTTT,CAISDLMGSPLNTGELFF
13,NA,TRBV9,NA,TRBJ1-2,TGTGCCAGCAGCCCGGACGGCCACTATGGCTACACCTTC,CASSPDGHYGYTF
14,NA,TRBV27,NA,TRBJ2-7,TGTGCCAGCAGTTTATCGAACAGACCCTACGAGCAGTACTTC,CASSLSNRPYEQYF
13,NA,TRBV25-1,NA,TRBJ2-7,TGTGCCAGCAGTGAAAGGAGCTCCTACGAGCAGTACTTC,CASSERSSYEQYF
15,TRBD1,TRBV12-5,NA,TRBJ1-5,TGTGCTAGTGGTTTGGATCAGGGGGCCTTGCAGCCCCAGCATTTT,CASGLDQGALQPQHF
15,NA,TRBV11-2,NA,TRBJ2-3,TGTGCCAGCAGCTTCCGGACCGAGGCGGCAGATACGCAGTATTTT,CASSFRTEAADTQYF
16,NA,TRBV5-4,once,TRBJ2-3,TGTGCCAGCAGCTTGGAGGCTGCGGCGGGCACAGATACGCAGTATTTT,CASSLEAAAGTDTQYF
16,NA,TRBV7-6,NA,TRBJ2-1,TGTGCCAGCACTAAGAACCAAGGGCAAAAACACAATGAGCAGTTCTTC,CASTKNQGQKHNEQFF
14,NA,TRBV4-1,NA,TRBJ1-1,TGCGCCAGCAGCCAAGGGACTTTCTCCACTGAAGCTTTCTTT,CASSQGTFSTEAFF
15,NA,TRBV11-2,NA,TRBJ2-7,TGTGCCAGCAGTATCCCGGGGAGCGCGGCCTACGAGCAGTACTTC,CASSIPGSAAYEQYF
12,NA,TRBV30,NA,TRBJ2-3,TGTGCCTGGAGTTACCTCACAGATACGCAGTATTTT,CAWSYLTDTQYF
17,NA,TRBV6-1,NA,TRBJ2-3,TGTGCCAGCAGTGAAGGCTCCGGATTCAAACTCACAGATACGCAGTATTTT,CASSEGSGFKLTDTQYF
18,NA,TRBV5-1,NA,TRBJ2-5,TGCGCCAGCAGCTTGGGAGGTTCTATCACACGGTACCAAGAGACCCAGTACTTC,CASSLGGSITRYQETQYF
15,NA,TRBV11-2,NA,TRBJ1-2,TGTGCCAGCAGCTTAGCCCAGGGGCCTAACTATGGCTACACCTTC,CASSLAQGPNYGYTF
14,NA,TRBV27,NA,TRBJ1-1,TGTGCCAGCAACTTGGGTTACGGGAACACTGAAGCTTTCTTT,CASNLGYGNTEAFF
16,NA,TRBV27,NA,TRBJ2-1,TGTGCCAGCAGGCAACAGGGAAGTCTGGCCTACAATGAGCAGTTCTTC,CASRQQGSLAYNEQFF
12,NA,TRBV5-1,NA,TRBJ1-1,TGCGCCAGCAGCTCACCGGGAGTCCCTCCTTTCTTT,CASSSPGVPPFF
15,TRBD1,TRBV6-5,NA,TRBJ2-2,TGTGCCAGCAGTTACCTGGGACAGCACACCGGGGAGCTGTTTTTT,CASSYLGQHTGELFF
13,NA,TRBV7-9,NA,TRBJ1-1,TGTGCCAGCAGCCCAACAGGGAGCACTGAAGCTTTCTTT,CASSPTGSTEAFF
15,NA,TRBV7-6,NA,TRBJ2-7,TGTGCCAGCAGCCCAGACCTTTCTGCACCCTACGAGCAGTACTTC,CASSPDLSAPYEQYF